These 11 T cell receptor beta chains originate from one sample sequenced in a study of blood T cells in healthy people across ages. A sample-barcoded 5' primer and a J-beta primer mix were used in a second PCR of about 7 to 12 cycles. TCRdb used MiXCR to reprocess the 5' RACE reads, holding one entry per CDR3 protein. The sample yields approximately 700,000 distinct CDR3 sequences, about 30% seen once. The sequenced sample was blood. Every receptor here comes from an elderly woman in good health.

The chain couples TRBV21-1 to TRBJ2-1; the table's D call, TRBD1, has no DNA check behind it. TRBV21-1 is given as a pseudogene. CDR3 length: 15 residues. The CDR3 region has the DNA TGTGCCAGCGCAGGCCGGGACGCGGGGTCTTACGAGCAGTTCTTC. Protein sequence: CASAGRDAGSYEQFF.

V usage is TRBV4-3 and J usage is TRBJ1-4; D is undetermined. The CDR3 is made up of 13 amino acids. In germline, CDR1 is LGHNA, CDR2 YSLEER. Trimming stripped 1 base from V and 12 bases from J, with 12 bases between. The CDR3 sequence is CASSQVQARELFF. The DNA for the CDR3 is TGCGCCAGCAGCCAAGTTCAGGCCCGGGAACTGTTTTTT.

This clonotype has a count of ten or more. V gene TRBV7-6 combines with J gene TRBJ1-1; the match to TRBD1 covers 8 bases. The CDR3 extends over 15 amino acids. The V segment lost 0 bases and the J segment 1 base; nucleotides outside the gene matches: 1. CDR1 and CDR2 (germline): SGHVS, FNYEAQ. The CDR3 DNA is TGTGCCAGCAGCTTAGCGGGGACAGGGAACACTGAAGCTTTCTTT. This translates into CASSLAGTGNTEAFF.

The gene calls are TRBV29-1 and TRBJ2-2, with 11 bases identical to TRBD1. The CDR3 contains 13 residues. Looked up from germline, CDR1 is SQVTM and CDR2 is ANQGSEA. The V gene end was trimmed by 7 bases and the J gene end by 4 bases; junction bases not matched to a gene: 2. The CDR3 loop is CSAGTGGTGELFF. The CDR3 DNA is TGCAGCGCCGGGACAGGGGGCACCGGGGAGCTGTTTTTT.

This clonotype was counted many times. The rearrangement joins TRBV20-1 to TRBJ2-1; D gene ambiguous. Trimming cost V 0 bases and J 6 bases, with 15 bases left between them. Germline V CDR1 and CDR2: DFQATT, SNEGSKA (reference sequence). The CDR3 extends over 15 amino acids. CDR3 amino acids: CSARDARAGFNEQFF. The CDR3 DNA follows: TGCAGTGCTAGAGATGCACGGGCCGGTTTCAATGAGCAGTTCTTC.

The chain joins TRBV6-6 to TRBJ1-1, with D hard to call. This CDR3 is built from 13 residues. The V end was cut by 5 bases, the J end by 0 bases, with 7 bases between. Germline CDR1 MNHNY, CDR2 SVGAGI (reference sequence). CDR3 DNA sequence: TGTGCCAGCAGTGTCCGGGTGAACACTGAAGCTTTCTTT. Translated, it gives CASSVRVNTEAFF.

The DNA of the CDR3 is TGCAGTGCAAACCTAGCGGGGGGGTCCACAGATACGCAGTATTTT. This codes for CSANLAGGSTDTQYF. The chain links TRBV20-1 to TRBJ2-3, with 12 bases fitting TRBD2. The V and J ends lost 6 bases and 2 bases, in that order; junction bases with no gene match: 6. CDR1 is DFQATT, CDR2 SNEGSKA, per germline (reference sequence). The length of the CDR3 is 15 residues.

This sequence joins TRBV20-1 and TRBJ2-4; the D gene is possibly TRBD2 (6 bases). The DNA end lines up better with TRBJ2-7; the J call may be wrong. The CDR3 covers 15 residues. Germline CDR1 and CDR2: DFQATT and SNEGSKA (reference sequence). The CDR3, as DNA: TGCAGTGCCCCGGTGAGGGACGGGGGTTTCTACGAGCAGTACTTC. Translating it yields CSAPVRDGGFYEQYF.

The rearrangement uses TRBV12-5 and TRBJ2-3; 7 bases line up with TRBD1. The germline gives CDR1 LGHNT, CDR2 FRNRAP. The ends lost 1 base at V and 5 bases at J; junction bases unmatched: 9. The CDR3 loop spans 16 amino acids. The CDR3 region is CASGLGQGGKGDTQYF. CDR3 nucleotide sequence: TGTGCTAGTGGTTTGGGTCAAGGGGGCAAGGGAGATACGCAGTATTTT. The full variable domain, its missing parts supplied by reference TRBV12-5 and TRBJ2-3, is DARVTQTPRHKVTEMGQEVTMRCQPILGHNTVFWYRQTMMQGLELLAYFRNRAPLDDSGMPKDRFSAEMPDATLATLKIQPSEPRDSAVYFCASGLGQGGKGDTQYFGPGTRLTVL.

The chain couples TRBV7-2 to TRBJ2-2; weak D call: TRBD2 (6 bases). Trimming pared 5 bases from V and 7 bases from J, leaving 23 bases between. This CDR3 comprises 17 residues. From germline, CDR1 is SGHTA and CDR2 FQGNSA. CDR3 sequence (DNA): TGTGCCAGCAGCCCTGGACCGGGACTCGAGACGATCGGGGAGCTGTTTTTT. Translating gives CASSPGPGLETIGELFF.

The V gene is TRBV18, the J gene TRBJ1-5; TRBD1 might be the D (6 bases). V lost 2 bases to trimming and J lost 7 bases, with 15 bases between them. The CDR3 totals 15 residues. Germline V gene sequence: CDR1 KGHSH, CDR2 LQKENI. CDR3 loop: CASSPTRDNWQPQHF. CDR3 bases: TGTGCCAGCTCACCAACCAGGGACAATTGGCAGCCCCAGCATTTT.